This T cell receptor beta chain was identified during a study of Ad26.COV2.S vaccination and SARS-CoV-2 variants. Whole-study context: The vaccine Ad26.COV2.S was put into the muscle once, or twice with 56 days between.

Turning to this clone: Its antigen is unknown.

Repertoires were generated with immunoSEQ multiplex PCR, while TCRdb's copy carries only in-frame clones and drops some. The table shows around 300,000 clones, with 70% to 90% occurring only once. This sample's treatment: 15 to 20 received Ad26.COV2.S at low or high dose, single or two shots; about 5 received placebo; per-sample allocation not given. Samples came from day 63 after the first vaccine or placebo injection. Study outcomes and limitations: An underestimation of total T cell responses may have resulted from the TCR breadth and depth analyses. Compared with placebo recipients, vaccine recipients had higher spike-specific TCR breadth.

Germline V CDR1 and CDR2: LNHDA, SQIVND (reference sequence). Trimming removed 2 bases from V and 0 bases from J; junction bases left unmatched: 9. This CDR3 is 18 amino acids long. Here the sequenced sample was peripheral blood, taken in a trial of Ad26.COV2.S vaccine versus placebo. The clonotype originates from a person between 18 and 60 years old who received the Ad26.COV2.S COVID-19 vaccine or a placebo. This chain links TRBV19 with TRBJ2-1, with 8 bases that match TRBD2. The CDR3 loop is CASSIRGGAGGSYNEQFF. The CDR3 region has the DNA TGTGCCAGTAGTATAAGGGGAGGGGCGGGAGGCTCCTACAATGAGCAGTTCTTC.